This T cell receptor (beta chain) derives from a study of cytomegalovirus exposure and HLA in healthy donors. Donors likely had unrecorded immune exposures despite being nominally healthy when sampled. The PCR contained 60 Vbeta and 13 Jbeta primers. Sequenced by immunoSEQ multiplex PCR; TCRdb stores in-frame clones only, minus some. The sample lists some 54,000 clones, around 82% occurring once. As regards this clone: Its antigen is not identified.

Germline CDR1 MNHEY, CDR2 SMNVEV (reference sequence). V lost 7 bases and J lost 6; bases outside the gene matches: 14. The CDR3 contains 15 residues. Overall study results and limits: Sequences of the TCR beta chain were said to predict the HLA-A and HLA-B alleles of most subjects accurately. An observed cluster of highly shared sequence variants was recorded as a likely sequencing artifact.

The sequence was obtained from a male donor in good health and CMV-seronegative. The J gene is TRBJ1-2, the V gene TRBV27, with 7 bases lining up with TRBD1. Sequenced sample: PBMCs. The CDR3 loop reads CASKTTRTGLNGYTF. The CDR3 nucleotides are TGTGCCAGCAAAACGACCAGGACAGGTCTAAATGGCTACACCTTC.